This T cell receptor (beta chain) was sequenced during a study of shared clonotypes between healthy human individuals. CDR3 length equals 14 residues. From germline, CDR1 is MRHNA and CDR2 SNTAGT. Trimming took 2 bases from V and 2 from J, leaving 8 bases between them. CD8 cells regarded as naive lacked CD45RO, were positively chosen for CCR7, and omitted terminally differentiated effector memory CD45RA+ cells. Study donors comprised healthy, HIV-negative adults devoid of recent acute infection or vaccination. Authors' data handling: Filtering was not the same, since immunoSEQ gave junction-only sequences without quality scores. Data came from immunoSEQ multiplex PCR; TCRdb stores just in-frame clones and leaves some out. The V and J calls and clone size come from that table; D and trimming were worked out from the DNA. This table holds around 1.9 million clones, roughly 91% found once.

The source of this sequence is a man aged 18 to 29 in good health. Some clones in this sample may be carry-over from other donors' samples. The specimen was naive CD8+ T cells from PBMCs. The chain uses TRBV6-4 and TRBJ2-3; D ambiguous. CDR3 in DNA: TGTGCCAGCAGTGACGTCGGAATCACAGATACGCAGTATTTT. Translating gives CASSDVGITDTQYF.